This is a list of T cell receptor beta chains from one sample in a study of blood T cells in healthy people across ages. MiXCR, run by TCRdb on the 5' RACE reads, gives a single entry per CDR3 protein. Of about 720,000 distinct CDR3 sequences listed, 20% to 25% are singletons. The specimen sequenced was blood. Receptor source: a man aged 65 to 85 in good health. CDR3s include the opening cysteine and the closing phenylalanine or tryptophan. Expanded clones get a size class; other rows say once, few or many, or leave the size out.

v_gene | abundance | CDR3aa
TRBV30 | . | CAWNGWPKNIQYF
TRBV12-3/TRBV12-4 | few | CASSLSEGAPADTQYF
TRBV6-5 | many | CASSPSTLREKLFF
TRBV25-1 | . | CASMGATQYF
TRBV12-3/TRBV12-4 | . | CASRLAGAAEQFF
TRBV19 | few | CASSMGRANTEAFF
TRBV12-3/TRBV12-4 | . | CASSLVRRQETQYF
TRBV6-1 | few | CASSPGLAELAKNIQYF
TRBV4-3 | few | CASSQELRGSGSTIYF
TRBV7-8 | . | CAISGTSYNEQFF
TRBV20-1 | many | CSARRAGDSGNTIYF
TRBV6-6 | few | CASRDTGLADTDTQYF
TRBV4-1 | . | CASSLLLDRDRGPDEQFF
TRBV10-3 | few | CAITTGGGTDTQYF
TRBV2 | . | CASSSKMISTDTQYF
TRBV20-1 | few | CSATRGRPRRDTQYF
TRBV9 | few | CASSVGDPSTDTQYF
TRBV11-2 | . | CASSLTWGLDEKLFF
TRBV12-3/TRBV12-4 | . | CASSPRSLDTKNIQYF
TRBV2 | . | CASSGTGQGELFF
TRBV28 | . | CASSDPPAADTQYF
TRBV20-1 | . | CSAPKDQETQYF
TRBV7-2 | . | CASSRLSGTDTQYF
TRBV24-1 | . | CATSEGETQYF
TRBV24-1 | . | CATSGPNQPQHF
TRBV12-3/TRBV12-4 | . | CASSLALGVQGNQPQHF
TRBV5-5 | few | CASSLVGQISYEQYF
TRBV28 | . | CASSLWESNQPQHF
TRBV7-2 | many | CASSLALAGTPQETQYF
TRBV20-1 | few | CSARDRPEDTQYF
TRBV11-3 | . | CASSLRTSGGANEQFF
TRBV24-1 | . | CARRADMDQEAQYF
TRBV7-2 | . | CASSSELAGVEQFF
TRBV5-1 | . | CASSPPLAGGTGELFF
TRBV27 | . | CATRRTAVYSNQPQHF
TRBV20-1 | . | CSARSGQGLNQPQHF
TRBV11-2 | . | CASSFWDAPQETQYF
TRBV3-1 | few | CASSQDFPGSGYTF
TRBV29-1 | many | CSTRTGDDYGYTF